This TCR beta chain was sequenced in a study of control samples from healthy donors and cancer patients. The sample holds a few counts of this clone. V was clipped by 6 bases and J by 3 bases; unmatched bases: 8. This CDR3 contains 15 residues. Germline CDR1 LNHDA, CDR2 SQIVND (reference sequence). Clones were read by immunoSEQ multiplex PCR, and TCRdb kept only the in-frame ones, dropping some. Of approximately 50,000 clones detected, about 90% appear once; the ten largest clones hold over 12%. The receptor comes from a man in his 60s with head and neck cancer. This sequence joins TRBV19 and TRBJ2-1; 7 bases line up with TRBD2. The specimen sequenced was PBMCs. Here the CDR3 reads CASSRTRNGYNEQFF. Here the CDR3 DNA reads TGTGCCAGTAGCCGGACTAGGAATGGCTACAATGAGCAGTTCTTC.